This section outlines one TCR beta chain sequence together with its context. Its binding antigen is unknown. Base qualities were left out, and no much larger clone turns up one base away. The library was made by 5' RACE. Reads for this sample came from an Illumina HiSeq 2500. A second PCR of roughly 7 to 12 cycles was run with a J-beta primer mix and a sample-barcoded 5' primer. Each TCR beta cDNA molecule received a unique molecular identifier from a template-switch 5' adaptor carrying 12 random nucleotides. Each sample yielded at least 3 million CDR3-containing paired-end reads. First-strand cDNA was synthesized from all RNA with the Mint cDNA synthesis kit, primed by a TRBC-specific oligonucleotide. Following uracil-DNA glycosylase treatment, a first 18-cycle PCR with universal primers M1SS and BC2_uni_R was performed on all cDNA. As for the authors' bioinformatics: Normalization of each sample was performed by random selection of 1 million high-quality reads, each carrying a distinct molecular identifier. Reads with shared molecular identifiers were discarded instead of being binned into consensus sequences. CDR3 identification, clonotype clustering and error correction used MiTCR with a Q25 quality threshold and the strictest error-elimination algorithm. A nonparametric unseen species model with Euler transformation was used to estimate lower-bound total TCR beta diversity. In-frame beta chains were kept once TCRdb had trimmed the public reads at Q25 with fastp and called clones with MiXCR. All rows with the same CDR3 protein become a single entry with the most common DNA and genes. Clone size and V and J calls follow TCRdb, not the original study. The sample table shows 780,000 or so distinct CDR3 sequences, and about 56% are seen once. Of the sample, approximately 24% is held by the ten largest clones.

The germline V gene provides CDR1 MNHNS and CDR2 SASEGT. The CDR3 measures 13 amino acids from cysteine to phenylalanine. Only CDR3 DNA remains: 39 bases, in frame from the first base. V is pared back by 3 bases and J by 6 bases, with 11 bases lying between the germline termini. The donors were a few dozen Caucasian individuals from Russia, aged 6 to 90 years, who were systemically healthy. Each donor gave around 9.9 milliliters of peripheral blood, collected into EDTA-treated Vacutainer tubes. Ficoll-Paque density-gradient centrifugation was used to isolate PBMCs, with at least 7 million per sample. Trizol reagent was used to extract total RNA from the PBMCs, yielding at least 6 micrograms per sample. The percentages of naive CD45RAhigh/CD27high T cells were determined by flow cytometry on a PBMC aliquot from every donor. The data originate from a study of blood T cells in healthy people across ages (dated by TCRdb to between 2015 and 2017). For the wider study: Template switching captured roughly one uniquely barcoded TCR beta cDNA molecule per two T cells in model experiments. The study measured age-related changes in TCR beta repertoire diversity using deep sequencing normalized with unique cDNA molecular identifiers. To avoid experimental bias, donors of different ages were randomly spread across the sequencing lanes. The donors were divided into four age groups: young (average around 15 years), middle-aged (around 37), aged (approximately 64) and long-lived (approximately 74). For two donors (one aged 18 to 30 and one aged 80 or older), the study analyzed two additional independent replicas of 1 million unique cDNA reads from the same blood draw. What the authors observed across the whole study: Estimates of total diversity based on one million sequenced T cells were regarded as lower bounds and as underestimates. A strong correlation was found between observed TCR beta diversity and the percentage of naive T cells measured by flow cytometry. As age increased, observed TCR beta diversity per million T cells dropped in a roughly linear way, and a significant reduction was already evident by age about 40. Because profiling used bulk unsorted PBMCs, naive and antigen-experienced compartments could not be compared conclusively. Compared with the aged group, the long-lived group had more naive CD4+ T cells, fewer expanded clones and increased TCR diversity, a pattern suggesting age selection. Donor CMV infection status was unknown, potentially confounding age-related changes in expanded clonotypes.

The specimen was blood. The sequence was collected from a man aged 40-49 years in good health. The rearranged segments are TRBV6-1 and TRBJ1-1; matching of 5 bases hints at TRBD1 as the D gene. The DNA sequence is given as TGTGCCAGCAGTGACGGGGGTCGCGCTGAAGCTTTCTTT. It specifies CASSDGGRAEAFF.